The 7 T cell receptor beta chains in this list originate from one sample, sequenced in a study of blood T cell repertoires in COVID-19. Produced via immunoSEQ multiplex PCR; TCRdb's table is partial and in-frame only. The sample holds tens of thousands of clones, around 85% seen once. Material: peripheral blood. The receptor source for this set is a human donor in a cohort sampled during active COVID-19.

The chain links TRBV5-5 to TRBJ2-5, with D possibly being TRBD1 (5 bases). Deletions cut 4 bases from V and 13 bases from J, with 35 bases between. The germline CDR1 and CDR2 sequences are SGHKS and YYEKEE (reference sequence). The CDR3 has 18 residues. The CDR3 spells CASSVYRFSRNQFPPLYF. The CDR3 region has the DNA TGTGCCAGCAGCGTCTACAGGTTCTCGAGGAATCAATTCCCCCCTCTGTACTTC.

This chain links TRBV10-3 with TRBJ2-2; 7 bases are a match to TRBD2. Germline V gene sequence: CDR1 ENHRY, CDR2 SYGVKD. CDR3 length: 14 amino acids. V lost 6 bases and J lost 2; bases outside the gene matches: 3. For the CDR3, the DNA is TGTGCCATCAGGCCTAGCGGAAACACCGGGGAGCTGTTTTTT. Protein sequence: CAIRPSGNTGELFF.

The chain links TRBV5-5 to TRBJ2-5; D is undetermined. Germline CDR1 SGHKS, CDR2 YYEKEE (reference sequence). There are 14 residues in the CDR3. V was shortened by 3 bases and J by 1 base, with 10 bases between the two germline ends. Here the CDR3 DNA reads TGTGCCAGCAGCTATTCGTCAGTCCAAGAGACCCAGTACTTC. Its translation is CASSYSSVQETQYF.

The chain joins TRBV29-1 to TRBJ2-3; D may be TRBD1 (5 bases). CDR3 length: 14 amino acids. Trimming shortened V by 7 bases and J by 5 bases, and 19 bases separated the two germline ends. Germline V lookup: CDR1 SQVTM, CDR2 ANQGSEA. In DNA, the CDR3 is TGCAGCGCCGAGTGGCAGGGTAGGGGAGATACGCAGTATTTT. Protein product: CSAEWQGRGDTQYF.

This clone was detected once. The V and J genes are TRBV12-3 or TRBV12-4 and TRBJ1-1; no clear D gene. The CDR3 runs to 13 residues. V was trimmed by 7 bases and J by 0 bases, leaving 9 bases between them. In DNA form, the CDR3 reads TGTGCCAGCACCTTAACGGTGAACACTGAAGCTTTCTTT. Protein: CASTLTVNTEAFF.

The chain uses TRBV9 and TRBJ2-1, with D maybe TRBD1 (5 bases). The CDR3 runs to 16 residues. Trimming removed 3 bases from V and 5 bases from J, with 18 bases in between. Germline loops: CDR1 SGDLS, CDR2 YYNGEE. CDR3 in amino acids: CASSGLWGGRNNEQFF. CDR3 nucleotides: TGTGCCAGCAGCGGGCTATGGGGCGGAAGAAACAATGAGCAGTTCTTC.

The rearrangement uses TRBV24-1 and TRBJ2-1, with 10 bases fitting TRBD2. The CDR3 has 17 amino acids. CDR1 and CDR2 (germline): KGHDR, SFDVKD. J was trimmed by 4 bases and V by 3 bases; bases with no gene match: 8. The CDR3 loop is CATSDRAGGSWYNEQFF. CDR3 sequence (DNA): TGTGCCACCAGTGATCGAGCGGGGGGGTCTTGGTACAATGAGCAGTTCTTC.